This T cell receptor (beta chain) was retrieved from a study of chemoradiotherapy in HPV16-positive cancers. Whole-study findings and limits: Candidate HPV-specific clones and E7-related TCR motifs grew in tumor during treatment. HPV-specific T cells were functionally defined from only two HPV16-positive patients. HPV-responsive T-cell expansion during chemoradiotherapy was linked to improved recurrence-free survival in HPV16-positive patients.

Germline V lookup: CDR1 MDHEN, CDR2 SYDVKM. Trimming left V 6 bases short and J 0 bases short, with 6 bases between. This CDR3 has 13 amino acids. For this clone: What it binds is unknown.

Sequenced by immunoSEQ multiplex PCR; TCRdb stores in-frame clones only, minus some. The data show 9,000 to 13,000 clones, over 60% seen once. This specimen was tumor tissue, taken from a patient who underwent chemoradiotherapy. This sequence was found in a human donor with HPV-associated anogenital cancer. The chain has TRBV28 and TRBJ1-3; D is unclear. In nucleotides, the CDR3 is TGTGCCAGCAGCCCTCTCTCTGGAAACACCATATATTTT. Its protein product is CASSPLSGNTIYF.